Listed below are T cell receptor beta chains from one sample, sequenced in a study of T cells after yellow fever vaccination. TCRdb reanalysed the 5' RACE reads using MiXCR and keeps one entry per CDR3 protein. The sample records under 600,000 distinct CDR3 sequences, approximately 13% being singletons. The material sequenced was PBMCs, taken on the day of the yellow fever booster vaccination. These receptors originate from a man aged 25 to 40 who received the YFV17D yellow fever vaccine. Each CDR3 is given with its conserved first and last residue. Expanded clones get a size class; other rows say once, few or many, or leave the size out.

clone size: few; V gene: TRBV4-3; CDR3 length: 16; J gene: TRBJ1-3; CDR3 protein: CASSQDPGPGGFTIYF
clone size: -; V gene: TRBV6-2/TRBV6-3; CDR3 length: 18; J gene: TRBJ2-3; CDR3 protein: CASSYSGGSRVDTDTQYF
clone size: -; V gene: TRBV12-3/TRBV12-4; CDR3 length: 15; J gene: TRBJ1-4; CDR3 protein: CASSLGGGSSEKLFF
clone size: few; V gene: TRBV7-9; CDR3 length: 15; J gene: TRBJ2-3; CDR3 protein: CASSRGGKGTDTQYF
clone size: -; V gene: TRBV12-5; CDR3 length: 14; J gene: TRBJ2-7; CDR3 protein: CASGLRQDSYEQYF
clone size: -; V gene: TRBV20-1; CDR3 length: 15; J gene: TRBJ2-1; CDR3 protein: CSARDPTSGRIEQFF
clone size: few; V gene: TRBV24-1; CDR3 length: 13; J gene: TRBJ2-1; CDR3 protein: CATSVYGYNEQFF
clone size: few; V gene: TRBV3-1; CDR3 length: 15; J gene: TRBJ2-7; CDR3 protein: CASSQDKRPLYEQYF
clone size: -; V gene: TRBV2; CDR3 length: 15; J gene: TRBJ2-6; CDR3 protein: CASSTISSGANVLTF
clone size: -; V gene: TRBV20-1; CDR3 length: 14; J gene: TRBJ2-1; CDR3 protein: CSAQATGTPKLAFF
clone size: few; V gene: TRBV23-1; CDR3 length: 14; J gene: TRBJ2-4; CDR3 protein: CASSQSQPKNIQYF
clone size: few; V gene: TRBV6-5; CDR3 length: 17; J gene: TRBJ2-3; CDR3 protein: CASSSHTSGRTTDTQYF
clone size: -; V gene: TRBV12-3/TRBV12-4; CDR3 length: 15; J gene: TRBJ2-1; CDR3 protein: CASLNRGGNYNEQFF
clone size: -; V gene: TRBV7-2; CDR3 length: 15; J gene: TRBJ2-7; CDR3 protein: CASSLDGASFYEQYF
clone size: few; V gene: TRBV6-5; CDR3 length: 15; J gene: TRBJ1-6; CDR3 protein: CASSYSEGRNSPLHF
clone size: -; V gene: TRBV5-6; CDR3 length: 14; J gene: TRBJ2-1; CDR3 protein: CASSLRRGKNEQFF
clone size: few; V gene: TRBV7-2; CDR3 length: 15; J gene: TRBJ1-1; CDR3 protein: CASSLSGGFNTEAFF
clone size: -; V gene: TRBV29-1; CDR3 length: 12; J gene: TRBJ2-7; CDR3 protein: CSVESATYEQYF
clone size: -; V gene: TRBV5-1; CDR3 length: 17; J gene: TRBJ2-5; CDR3 protein: CASRELLAGTLGETQYF
clone size: few; V gene: TRBV30; CDR3 length: 13; J gene: TRBJ2-3; CDR3 protein: CAFGQGNTDTQYF
clone size: -; V gene: TRBV5-1; CDR3 length: 16; J gene: TRBJ2-1; CDR3 protein: CASSLLAGQGSNEQFF
clone size: -; V gene: TRBV28; CDR3 length: 13; J gene: TRBJ2-5; CDR3 protein: CGSESSLPGTQYF
clone size: -; V gene: TRBV4-2; CDR3 length: 13; J gene: TRBJ2-7; CDR3 protein: CASSRTSGTEQYF
clone size: few; V gene: TRBV5-1; CDR3 length: 14; J gene: TRBJ2-1; CDR3 protein: CASSLVSGSFEQFF
clone size: -; V gene: TRBV18; CDR3 length: 16; J gene: TRBJ2-1; CDR3 protein: CASSPAKQGQHNEQFF
clone size: few; V gene: TRBV5-1; CDR3 length: 14; J gene: TRBJ2-2; CDR3 protein: CASNSDPNTGELFF
clone size: -; V gene: TRBV29-1; CDR3 length: 17; J gene: TRBJ2-3; CDR3 protein: CSVEDGSSSGNTDTQYF
clone size: -; V gene: TRBV6-6; CDR3 length: 13; J gene: TRBJ2-2; CDR3 protein: CASTLGISGELFF
clone size: few; V gene: TRBV5-5; CDR3 length: 15; J gene: TRBJ2-2; CDR3 protein: CASSIGTVTTRELFF
clone size: few; V gene: TRBV5-1; CDR3 length: 19; J gene: TRBJ2-3; CDR3 protein: CASSSNYLTGQGRTDTQYF
clone size: few; V gene: TRBV20-1; CDR3 length: 14; J gene: TRBJ2-1; CDR3 protein: CSARGLRSGDRQFF
clone size: few; V gene: TRBV20-1; CDR3 length: 14; J gene: TRBJ1-2; CDR3 protein: CSARYRDDNYGYTF
clone size: -; V gene: TRBV7-3; CDR3 length: 15; J gene: TRBJ2-7; CDR3 protein: CASSLRGPSSYEQYF
clone size: few; V gene: TRBV4-2; CDR3 length: 15; J gene: TRBJ1-3; CDR3 protein: CASSQPGLSGNTIYF
clone size: -; V gene: TRBV12-3/TRBV12-4; CDR3 length: 14; J gene: TRBJ2-4; CDR3 protein: CASSLREAKNIQYF
clone size: -; V gene: TRBV14; CDR3 length: 17; J gene: TRBJ2-2; CDR3 protein: CASSHPGGGRSTGELFF
clone size: -; V gene: TRBV12-3/TRBV12-4; CDR3 length: 13; J gene: TRBJ2-1; CDR3 protein: CASREGLGNEQFF
clone size: -; V gene: TRBV6-2/TRBV6-3; CDR3 length: 14; J gene: TRBJ2-5; CDR3 protein: CASRRGQNQETQYF
clone size: -; V gene: TRBV7-2; CDR3 length: 15; J gene: TRBJ2-1; CDR3 protein: CASSLEAGVRSEQFF
clone size: few; V gene: TRBV12-3/TRBV12-4; CDR3 length: 12; J gene: TRBJ2-1; CDR3 protein: CASSLGGVGQFF
clone size: -; V gene: TRBV6-1; CDR3 length: 17; J gene: TRBJ2-1; CDR3 protein: CASFRLAGPYSYNEQFF
clone size: -; V gene: TRBV10-3; CDR3 length: 14; J gene: TRBJ2-7; CDR3 protein: CAISETGATYEQYF